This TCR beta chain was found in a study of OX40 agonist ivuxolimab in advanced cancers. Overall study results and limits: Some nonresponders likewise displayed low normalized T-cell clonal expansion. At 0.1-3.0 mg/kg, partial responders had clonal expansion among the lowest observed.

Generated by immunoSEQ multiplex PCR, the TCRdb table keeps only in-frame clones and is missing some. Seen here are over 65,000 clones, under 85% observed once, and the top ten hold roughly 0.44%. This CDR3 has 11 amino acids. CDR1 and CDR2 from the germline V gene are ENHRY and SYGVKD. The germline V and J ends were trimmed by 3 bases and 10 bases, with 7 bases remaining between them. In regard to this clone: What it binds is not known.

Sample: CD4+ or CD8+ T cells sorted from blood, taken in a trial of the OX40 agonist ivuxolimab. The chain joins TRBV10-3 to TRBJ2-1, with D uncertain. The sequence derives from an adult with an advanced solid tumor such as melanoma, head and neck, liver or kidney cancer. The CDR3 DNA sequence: TGTGCCATCAGTGATGATGTAGAGCAGTTCTTC. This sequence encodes CAISDDVEQFF.